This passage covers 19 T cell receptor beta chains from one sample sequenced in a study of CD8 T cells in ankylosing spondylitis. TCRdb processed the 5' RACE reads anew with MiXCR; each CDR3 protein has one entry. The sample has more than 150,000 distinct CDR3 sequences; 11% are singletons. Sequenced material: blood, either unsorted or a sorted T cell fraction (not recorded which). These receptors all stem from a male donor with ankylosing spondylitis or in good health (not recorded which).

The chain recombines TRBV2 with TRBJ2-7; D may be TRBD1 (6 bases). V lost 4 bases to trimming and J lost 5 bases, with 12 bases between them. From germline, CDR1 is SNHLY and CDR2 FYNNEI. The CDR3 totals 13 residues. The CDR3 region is CASSGRGWDEQYF. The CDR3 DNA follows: TGTGCCAGCAGTGGCAGGGGTTGGGACGAGCAGTACTTC.

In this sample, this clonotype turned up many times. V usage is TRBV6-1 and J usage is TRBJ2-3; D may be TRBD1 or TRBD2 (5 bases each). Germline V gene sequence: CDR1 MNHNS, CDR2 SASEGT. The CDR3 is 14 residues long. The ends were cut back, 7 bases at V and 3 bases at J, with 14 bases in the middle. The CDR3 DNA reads TGTGCCAGCACCCGGGGCACCCTGACAGATACGCAGTATTTT. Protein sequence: CASTRGTLTDTQYF.

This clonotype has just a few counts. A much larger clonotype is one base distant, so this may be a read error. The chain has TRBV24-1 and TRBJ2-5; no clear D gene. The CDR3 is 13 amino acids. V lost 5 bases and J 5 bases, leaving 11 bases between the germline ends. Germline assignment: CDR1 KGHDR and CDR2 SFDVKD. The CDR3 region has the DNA TGTGCCACCAGTGGGGAAGGGATTGAGACCCAGTACTTC. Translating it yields CATSGEGIETQYF.

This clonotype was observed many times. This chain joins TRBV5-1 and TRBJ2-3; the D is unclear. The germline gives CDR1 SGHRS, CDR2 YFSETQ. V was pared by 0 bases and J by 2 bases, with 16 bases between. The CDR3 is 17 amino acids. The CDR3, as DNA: TGCGCCAGCAGCTTGGGAGCCTCGTGGCGGAACACAGATACGCAGTATTTT. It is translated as CASSLGASWRNTDTQYF.

CDR3 in amino acids: CASSPQTEKLFF. Written as DNA, the CDR3 is TGTGCCAGCAGCCCCCAAACAGAAAAACTGTTTTTT. This chain links TRBV7-2 with TRBJ1-4; D unclear. CDR1 is SGHTA, CDR2 FQGNSA, per germline. The CDR3 is made up of 12 amino acids. V was clipped by 5 bases and J by 8 bases, with 9 bases between them.

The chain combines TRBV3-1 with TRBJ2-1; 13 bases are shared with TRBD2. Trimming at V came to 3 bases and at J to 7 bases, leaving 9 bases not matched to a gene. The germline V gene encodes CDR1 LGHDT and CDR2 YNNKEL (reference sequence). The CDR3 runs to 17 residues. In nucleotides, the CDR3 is TGTGCCAGCAGCCAGGGAACTAGCGGGAGGGCCAAGAATGAGCAGTTCTTC. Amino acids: CASSQGTSGRAKNEQFF.

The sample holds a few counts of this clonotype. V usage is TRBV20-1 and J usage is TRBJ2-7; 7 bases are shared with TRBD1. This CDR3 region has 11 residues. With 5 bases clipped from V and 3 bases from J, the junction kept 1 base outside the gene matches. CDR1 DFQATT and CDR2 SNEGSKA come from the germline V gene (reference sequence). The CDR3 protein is CSAWTGYEQYF. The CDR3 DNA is TGCAGTGCTTGGACAGGCTACGAGCAGTACTTC.

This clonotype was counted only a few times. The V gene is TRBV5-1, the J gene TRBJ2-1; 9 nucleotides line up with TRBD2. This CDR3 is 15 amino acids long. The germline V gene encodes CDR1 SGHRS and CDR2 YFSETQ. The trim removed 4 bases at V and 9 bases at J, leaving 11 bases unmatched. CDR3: CASSRLGGGAREQFF. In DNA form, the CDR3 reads TGCGCCAGCAGCCGGCTGGGCGGGGGGGCTCGTGAGCAGTTCTTC.

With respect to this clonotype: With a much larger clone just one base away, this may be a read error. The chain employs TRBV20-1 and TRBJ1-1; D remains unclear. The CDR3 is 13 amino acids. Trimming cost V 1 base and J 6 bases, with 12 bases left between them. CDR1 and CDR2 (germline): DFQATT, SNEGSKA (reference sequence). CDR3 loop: CSARGLAGAEAFF. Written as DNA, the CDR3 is TGCAGTGCTAGAGGACTGGCAGGAGCTGAAGCTTTCTTT.

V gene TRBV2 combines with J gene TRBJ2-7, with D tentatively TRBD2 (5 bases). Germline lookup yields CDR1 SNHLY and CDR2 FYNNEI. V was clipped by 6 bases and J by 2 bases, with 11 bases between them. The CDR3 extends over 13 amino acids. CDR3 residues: CASRRAAAYEQYF. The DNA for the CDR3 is TGTGCCAGCAGGAGGGCCGCAGCCTACGAGCAGTACTTC. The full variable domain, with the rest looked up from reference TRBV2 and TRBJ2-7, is EPEVTQTPSHQVTQMGQEVILRCVPISNHLYFYWYRQILGQKVEFLVSFYNNEISEKSEIFDDQFSVERPDGSNFTLKIRSTKLEDSAMYFCASRRAAAYEQYFGPGTRLTVT.

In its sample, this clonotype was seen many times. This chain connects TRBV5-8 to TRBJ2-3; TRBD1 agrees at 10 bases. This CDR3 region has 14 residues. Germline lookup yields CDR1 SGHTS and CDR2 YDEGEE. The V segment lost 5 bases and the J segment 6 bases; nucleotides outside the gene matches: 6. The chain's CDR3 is CASRKTGGSDTQYF. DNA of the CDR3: TGTGCCAGCAGAAAGACAGGGGGCTCGGATACGCAGTATTTT.

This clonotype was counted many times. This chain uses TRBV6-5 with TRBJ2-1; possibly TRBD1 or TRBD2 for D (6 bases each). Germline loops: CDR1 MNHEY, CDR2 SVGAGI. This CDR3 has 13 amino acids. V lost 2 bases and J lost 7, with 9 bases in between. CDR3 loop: CASSYRGQNEQFF. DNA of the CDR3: TGTGCCAGCAGTTACCGGGGGCAGAATGAGCAGTTCTTC.

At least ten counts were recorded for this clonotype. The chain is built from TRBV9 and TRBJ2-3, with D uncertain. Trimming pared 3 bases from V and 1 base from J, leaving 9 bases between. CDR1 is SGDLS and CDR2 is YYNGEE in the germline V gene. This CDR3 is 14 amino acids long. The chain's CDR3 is CASSDPRGTDTQYF. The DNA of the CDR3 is TGTGCCAGCAGCGACCCAAGGGGCACAGATACGCAGTATTTT.

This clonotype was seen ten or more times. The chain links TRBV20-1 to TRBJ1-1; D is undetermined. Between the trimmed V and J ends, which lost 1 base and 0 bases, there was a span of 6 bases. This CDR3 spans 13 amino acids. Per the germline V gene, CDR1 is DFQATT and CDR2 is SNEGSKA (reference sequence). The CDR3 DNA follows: TGCAGTGCTAGAGCAGAAATGAACACTGAAGCTTTCTTT. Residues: CSARAEMNTEAFF.

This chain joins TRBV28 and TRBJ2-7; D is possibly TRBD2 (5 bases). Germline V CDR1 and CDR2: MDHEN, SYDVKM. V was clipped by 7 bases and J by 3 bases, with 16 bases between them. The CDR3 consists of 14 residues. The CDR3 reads CASIGPLGDYEQYF. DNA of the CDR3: TGTGCCAGCATCGGACCTCTGGGAGACTACGAGCAGTACTTC.

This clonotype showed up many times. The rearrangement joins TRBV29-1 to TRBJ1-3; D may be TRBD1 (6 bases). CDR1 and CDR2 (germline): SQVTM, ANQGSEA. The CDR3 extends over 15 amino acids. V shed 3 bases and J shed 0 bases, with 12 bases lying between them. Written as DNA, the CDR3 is TGCAGCGTTGACATAACAGGGATCTCTGGAAACACCATATATTTT. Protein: CSVDITGISGNTIYF.

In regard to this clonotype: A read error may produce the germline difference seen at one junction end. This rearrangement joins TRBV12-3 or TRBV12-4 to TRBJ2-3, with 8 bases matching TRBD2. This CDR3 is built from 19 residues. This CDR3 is CASCFDHASGGLRSDTQYF. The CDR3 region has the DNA TGTGCCAGCTGTTTTGATCACGCCAGCGGGGGACTGAGGTCAGATACGCAGTATTTT.

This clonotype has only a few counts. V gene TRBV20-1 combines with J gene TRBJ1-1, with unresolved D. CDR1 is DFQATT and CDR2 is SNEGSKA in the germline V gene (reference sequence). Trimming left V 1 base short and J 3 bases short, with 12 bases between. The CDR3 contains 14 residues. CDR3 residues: CSARARHTYTEAFF. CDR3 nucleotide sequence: TGCAGTGCTAGAGCTCGGCATACATACACTGAAGCTTTCTTT.

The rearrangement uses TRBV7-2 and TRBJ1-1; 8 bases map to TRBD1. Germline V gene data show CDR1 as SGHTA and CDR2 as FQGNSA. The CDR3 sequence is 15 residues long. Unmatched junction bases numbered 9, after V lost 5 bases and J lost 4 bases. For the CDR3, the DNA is TGTGCCAGCAGCCGCCAGACAGGGGCTCTCACTGAAGCTTTCTTT. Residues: CASSRQTGALTEAFF.